These 5 T cell receptor beta chains were all obtained from the same sample, sequenced in a study of blood T cell repertoires in COVID-19. TCRdb's copy holds only in-frame clones and misses some; the assay was immunoSEQ multiplex PCR. The sample holds approximately 230,000 clones, around 88% seen once. Sequenced: peripheral blood. These TCRs come from an elderly man with acute or convalescent COVID-19.

The CDR3 is CASSFRTGANTEAFF. The CDR3 DNA reads as TGTGCCAGTAGTTTTAGGACAGGGGCGAACACTGAAGCTTTCTTT. The V gene is TRBV19, the J gene TRBJ1-1; 9 bases align to TRBD1. V was clipped by 5 bases and J by 1 base; unmatched bases: 5. This CDR3 has 15 residues. The germline V gene encodes CDR1 LNHDA and CDR2 SQIVND (reference sequence).

The V gene is TRBV19, the J gene TRBJ2-2; the D gene is possibly TRBD1 (6 bases). V lost 7 bases and J lost 4, with 13 bases in between. CDR3 length equals 14 residues. Looked up from germline, CDR1 is LNHDA and CDR2 is SQIVND (reference sequence). The CDR3 protein is CASTRSTGTGELFF. The CDR3 bases are TGTGCCAGTACCCGATCGACAGGCACCGGGGAGCTGTTTTTT. The complete variable domain, with remaining parts taken from reference TRBV19 and TRBJ2-2, reads DGGITQSPKYLFRKEGQNVTLSCEQNLNHDAMYWYRQDPGQGLRLIYYSQIVNDFQKGDIAEGYSVSREKKESFPLTVTSAQKNPTAFYLCASTRSTGTGELFFGEGSRLTVL.

This clone is a singleton in its sample. The chain employs TRBV3-1 (or the pseudogene TRBV3-2) and TRBJ1-6; D gene unclear. CDR1 is LGHDT, CDR2 YNNKEL, per germline (reference sequence). The CDR3 extends over 18 amino acids. The V end lost 1 base, the J end lost 3 bases, and 16 bases lay between the germline ends. The CDR3: CASSQVNIGNSYNSPLHF. The CDR3 DNA follows: TGTGCCAGCAGCCAAGTGAATATCGGAAACAGCTATAATTCACCCCTCCACTTT.

The chain combines TRBV7-2 with TRBJ1-1; 7 nucleotides match TRBD1. The junction had 6 bases not matched to a gene; V was cut back by 5 bases and J by 0 bases. CDR3 length: 15 amino acids. Germline V gene sequence: CDR1 SGHTA, CDR2 FQGNSA. In DNA form, the CDR3 reads TGTGCCAGCAGCCCCCGACAGGGCATGAACACTGAAGCTTTCTTT. Protein product: CASSPRQGMNTEAFF.

This rearrangement joins TRBV7-9 to TRBJ1-2, with a tentative D call TRBD1 (6 bases). Trimming took off 5 bases at V and 8 bases at J, with 18 bases between the two ends. The V gene's germline CDR1 is SEHNR and CDR2 FQNEAQ (reference sequence). The CDR3 length is 14 residues. The CDR3 reads CASSPTGQGLGYTF. CDR3 nucleotide sequence: TGTGCCAGCAGCCCGACCGGGCAGGGGTTAGGCTACACCTTC. Looking up the rest from reference TRBV7-9 and TRBJ1-2 gives the full variable domain: DTGVSQNPRHKITKRGQNVTFRCDPISEHNRLYWYRQTLGQGPEFLTYFQNEAQLEKSRLLSDRFSAERPKGSFSTLEIQRTEQGDSAMYLCASSPTGQGLGYTFGSGTRLTVV.